A selection of T cell receptor beta chains follows, all from one sample in a study of cytomegalovirus exposure and HLA in healthy donors. Data came from immunoSEQ multiplex PCR; TCRdb stores just in-frame clones and leaves some out. The sample contains about 170,000 clones, nearly 80% of which appear only once. The sample was PBMCs. The receptors here all came from a woman in her forties or fifties in good health and CMV-seropositive. Both conserved end residues are part of each CDR3. The order of the fields is J gene, clone size, V gene, D gene, CDR3 protein, CDR3 DNA. D genes are given only for firm matches. Clone size is given for some rows only: seen once, a few or many times, or a class if the clone is expanded.

>TRBJ2-7|NA|TRBV5-1|TRBD1
CASSFGTGAYEQYF
TGCGCCAGCAGCTTCGGGACAGGGGCTTACGAGCAGTACTTC
>TRBJ1-1|NA|TRBV6-1|NA
CASSGVLSSYMNTEAFF
TGTGCCAGCAGTGGAGTTTTGTCTAGCTACATGAACACTGAAGCTTTCTTT
>TRBJ1-2|once|TRBV5-4|NA
CASSLWQNYGYTF
TGTGCCAGCAGCTTGTGGCAAAACTATGGCTACACCTTC
>TRBJ1-5|NA|TRBV6-5|NA
CASSYLVNQPQHF
TGTGCCAGCAGTTACCTAGTTAATCAGCCCCAGCATTTT
>TRBJ2-7|NA|TRBV15|NA
CATSDRDITDEQYF
TGTGCCACCAGTGATCGGGACATCACAGACGAGCAGTACTTC
>TRBJ2-7|NA|TRBV5-4|TRBD2
CASSPTTSGRYEQYF
TGTGCCAGCAGCCCCACGACTAGCGGTCGGTACGAGCAGTACTTC
>TRBJ1-3|few|TRBV11-2|NA
CASSLGGAGGNTIYF
TGTGCCAGCAGCCTGGGAGGCGCTGGGGGAAACACCATATATTTT
>TRBJ1-1|NA|TRBV5-1|NA
CASSLGGRPNTEAFF
TGCGCCAGCAGCTTGGGAGGAAGACCGAACACTGAAGCTTTCTTT
>TRBJ1-2|NA|TRBV28|TRBD1
CASSLFGTGGKGGYTF
TGTGCCAGCAGTTTATTCGGAACAGGGGGTAAAGGAGGCTACACCTTC
>TRBJ1-3|NA|TRBV6-6|NA
CASSRKGAWDTIYF
TGTGCCAGCAGTAGGAAAGGGGCGTGGGACACCATATATTTT
>TRBJ1-6|NA|TRBV5-1|TRBD1
CASSLKGTGGSPLHF
TGCGCCAGCAGCTTGAAGGGGACAGGGGGTTCACCCCTCCACTTT
>TRBJ1-1|NA|TRBV28|NA
CASSLSGTLNTEAFF
TGTGCCAGCAGTCTGTCCGGGACATTGAACACTGAAGCTTTCTTT
>TRBJ1-5|once|TRBV2|NA
CASNTDSNQLQHF
TGTGCCAGCAACACGGACAGCAATCAGCTCCAGCATTTT
>TRBJ2-7|NA|TRBV6-1|NA
CASSETAADPYEQYF
TGTGCCAGCAGTGAGACGGCGGCCGACCCCTACGAGCAGTACTTC
>TRBJ1-1|NA|TRBV7-9|TRBD1
CASSFGTGNTEAFF
TGTGCCAGCAGCTTCGGGACAGGGAACACTGAAGCTTTCTTT
>TRBJ1-6|NA|TRBV19|NA
CASSMGHSQNSPLHF
TGTGCCAGTAGTATGGGGCACAGCCAGAATTCACCCCTCCACTTT
>TRBJ1-4|once|TRBV30|NA
CAWSQNSATNEKLFF
TGTGCCTGGAGCCAAAACAGTGCAACTAATGAAAAACTGTTTTTT
>TRBJ2-7|NA|TRBV27|TRBD2
CASSSGLAGLPHYEQYF
TGTGCCAGCAGTTCCGGACTAGCGGGTCTCCCCCACTACGAGCAGTACTTC
>TRBJ1-4|NA|TRBV14|NA
CASSQARGGQLFF
TGTGCCAGCAGCCAAGCACGAGGCGGGCAACTGTTTTTT
>TRBJ2-7|NA|TRBV10-1|NA
CASSDDNGQYF
TGCGCCAGCAGTGACGACAACGGGCAGTACTTC
>TRBJ1-5|NA|TRBV28|NA
CASSSPDSFNQPQHF
TGTGCCAGCAGTTCGCCCGACAGTTTCAATCAGCCCCAGCATTTT
>TRBJ1-3|NA|TRBV4-3|TRBD1
CASSRTGFSGNTIYF
TGCGCCAGCAGCCGGACAGGATTCTCTGGAAACACCATATATTTT
>TRBJ1-5|NA|TRBV11-2|NA
CASSLDAGSNQPQHF
TGTGCCAGCAGCTTAGATGCCGGTAGCAATCAGCCCCAGCATTTT
>TRBJ1-5|few|TRBV28|TRBD1
CASSSGSGGDQPQHF
TGTGCCAGCAGTTCCGGTTCAGGGGGCGATCAGCCCCAGCATTTT
>TRBJ2-7|NA|TRBV6-5|TRBD2
CASRRPTSGPYEQYF
TGTGCCAGCAGACGCCCGACTAGCGGACCCTACGAGCAGTACTTC
>TRBJ1-2|NA|TRBV2|NA
CASSDRGTASNYGYTF
TGTGCCAGCAGTGACCGTGGCACAGCCTCTAACTATGGCTACACCTTC
>TRBJ1-1|NA|TRBV2|NA
CASPLAGGNTEAFF
TGTGCCAGCCCCTTGGCGGGGGGGAACACTGAAGCTTTCTTT
>TRBJ1-2|NA|TRBV6-1|TRBD1
CASRTGGESYGYTF
TGTGCCAGCAGGACAGGGGGCGAGAGCTATGGCTACACCTTC
>TRBJ2-5|NA|TRBV2|TRBD2
CASTRTSIRETQYF
TGTGCCAGCACCCGGACTAGCATAAGGGAGACCCAGTACTTC
>TRBJ2-7|NA|TRBV7-8|NA
CASSLIQIYEQYF
TGTGCCAGCAGCTTAATACAGATCTACGAGCAGTACTTC
>TRBJ2-1|NA|TRBV5-6|NA
CASSLAGYEQFF
TGTGCCAGCAGCTTGGCGGGGTATGAGCAGTTCTTC
>TRBJ2-5|NA|TRBV5-1|NA
CASSVEGVQETQYF
TGCGCCAGCAGCGTCGAAGGAGTCCAAGAGACCCAGTACTTC